This TCR beta chain was observed in a study of regulatory T cells in long-lasting Graves disease. The CDR3 is 16 residues long. The V and J ends lost 6 bases and 3 bases, in that order; junction bases with no gene match: 11. CDR1 and CDR2 from the germline V gene are SGHDN and FVKESK. Time point indicated: newly diagnosed GD, antithyroid drugs for less than 3 months. The TCR library was prepared using RNA isolated from PBMCs. A roughly 10-milliliter sample of peripheral blood was drawn into EDTA tubes. Investigators prepared the TCR beta libraries by applying iRepertoire HTBI primers and Arm-PCR of CDR3 regions. In the original processing: The study identified around 62 TRBV and approximately 14 TRBJ segments across samples. One entry per CDR3 protein results from TCRdb running MiXCR on the multiplex PCR reads. The authors' filters were not applied to this entry. The data show about 620,000 distinct CDR3 sequences, 15% to 20% seen once.

These sequences were also reported in another study, on T cells in Graves' hyperthyroidism and ophthalmopathy. That study adds: Peripheral blood also featured most of the thyroid clonotypes expanded above 0.001.

The TCR was taken from a woman in her 30s with Graves disease. The V call is TRBV14, the J call TRBJ2-1, with TRBD1 matching over 7 bases. This specimen was peripheral blood mononuclear cells (PBMCs), taken at new diagnosis, from a patient treated with antithyroid drugs. Here the CDR3 reads CASSQQQGIRYNEQFF. The CDR3, as DNA: TGTGCCAGCAGTCAGCAACAGGGGATCCGCTACAATGAGCAGTTCTTC.